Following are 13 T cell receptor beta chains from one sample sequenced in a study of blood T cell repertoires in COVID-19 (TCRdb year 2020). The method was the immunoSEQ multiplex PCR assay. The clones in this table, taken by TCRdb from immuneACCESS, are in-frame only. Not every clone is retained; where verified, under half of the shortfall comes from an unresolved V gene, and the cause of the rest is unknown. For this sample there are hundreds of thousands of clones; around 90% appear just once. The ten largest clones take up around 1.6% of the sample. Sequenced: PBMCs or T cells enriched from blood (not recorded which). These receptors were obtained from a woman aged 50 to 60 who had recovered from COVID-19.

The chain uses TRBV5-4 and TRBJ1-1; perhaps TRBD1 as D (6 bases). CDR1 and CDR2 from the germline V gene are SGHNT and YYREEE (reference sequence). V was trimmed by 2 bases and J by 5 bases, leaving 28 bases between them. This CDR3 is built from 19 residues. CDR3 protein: CASSFRGVMGGQWWTEAFF. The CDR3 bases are TGTGCCAGCAGCTTCCGAGGAGTTATGGGGGGGCAGTGGTGGACTGAAGCTTTCTTT. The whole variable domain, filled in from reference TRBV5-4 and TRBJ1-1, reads ETGVTQSPTHLIKTRGQQVTLRCSSQSGHNTVSWYQQALGQGPQFIFQYYREEENGRGNFPPRFSGLQFPNYSSELNVNALELDDSALYLCASSFRGVMGGQWWTEAFFGQGTRLTVV.

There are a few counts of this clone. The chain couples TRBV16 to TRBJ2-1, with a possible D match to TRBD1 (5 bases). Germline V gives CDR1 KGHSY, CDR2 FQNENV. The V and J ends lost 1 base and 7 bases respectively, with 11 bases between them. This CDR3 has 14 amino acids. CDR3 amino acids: CASSQLFRANEQFF. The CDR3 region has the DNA TGTGCCAGCAGCCAATTATTCAGGGCTAATGAGCAGTTCTTC.

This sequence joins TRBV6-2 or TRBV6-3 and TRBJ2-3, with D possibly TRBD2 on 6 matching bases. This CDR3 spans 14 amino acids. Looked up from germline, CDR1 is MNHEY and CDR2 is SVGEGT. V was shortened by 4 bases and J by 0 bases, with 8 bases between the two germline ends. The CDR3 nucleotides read TGTGCCAGCAGTTTCGGGACTAGCACAGATACGCAGTATTTT. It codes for CASSFGTSTDTQYF.

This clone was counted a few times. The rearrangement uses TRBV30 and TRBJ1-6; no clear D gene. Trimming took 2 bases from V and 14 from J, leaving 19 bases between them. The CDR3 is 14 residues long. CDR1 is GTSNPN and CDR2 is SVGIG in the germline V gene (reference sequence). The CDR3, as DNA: TGTGCCTGGAGTCCGGGGTTTGAGTCCGGAGCCCTCCACTTT. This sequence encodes CAWSPGFESGALHF.

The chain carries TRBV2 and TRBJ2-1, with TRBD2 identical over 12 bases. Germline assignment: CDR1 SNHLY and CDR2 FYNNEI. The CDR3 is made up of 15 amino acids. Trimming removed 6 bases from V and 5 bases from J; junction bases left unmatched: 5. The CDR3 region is CASRRLAGGHNEQFF. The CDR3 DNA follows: TGTGCCAGCAGGCGGCTAGCGGGAGGGCACAATGAGCAGTTCTTC. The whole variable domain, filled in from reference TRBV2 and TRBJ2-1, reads EPEVTQTPSHQVTQMGQEVILRCVPISNHLYFYWYRQILGQKVEFLVSFYNNEISEKSEIFDDQFSVERPDGSNFTLKIRSTKLEDSAMYFCASRRLAGGHNEQFFGPGTRLTVL.

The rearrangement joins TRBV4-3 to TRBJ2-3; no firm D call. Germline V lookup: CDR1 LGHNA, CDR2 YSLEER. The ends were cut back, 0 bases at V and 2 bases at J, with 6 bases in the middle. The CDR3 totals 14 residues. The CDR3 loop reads CASSQERVTDTQYF. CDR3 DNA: TGCGCCAGCAGCCAAGAACGAGTCACAGATACGCAGTATTTT.

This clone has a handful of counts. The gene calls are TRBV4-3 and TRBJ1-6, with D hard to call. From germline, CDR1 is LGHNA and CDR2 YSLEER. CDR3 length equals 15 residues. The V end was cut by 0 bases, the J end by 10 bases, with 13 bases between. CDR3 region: CASSQDREGLSPLHF. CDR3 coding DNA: TGCGCCAGCAGCCAAGATCGGGAAGGACTATCACCCCTCCACTTT.

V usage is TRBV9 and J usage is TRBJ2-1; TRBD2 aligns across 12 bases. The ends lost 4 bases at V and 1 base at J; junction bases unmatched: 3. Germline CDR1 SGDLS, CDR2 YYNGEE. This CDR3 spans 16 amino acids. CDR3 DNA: TGTGCCAGCAGCAGGACTAGCGGGACTTCCTACAATGAGCAGTTCTTC. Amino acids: CASSRTSGTSYNEQFF. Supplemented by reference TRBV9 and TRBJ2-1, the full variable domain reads DSGVTQTPKHLITATGQRVTLRCSPRSGDLSVYWYQQSLDQGLQFLIQYYNGEERAKGNILERFSAQQFPDLHSELNLSSLELGDSALYFCASSRTSGTSYNEQFFGPGTRLTVL.

CDR3 in amino acids: CASSEQALGTDTQYF. CDR3 nucleotides: TGTGCCAGCAGCGAACAGGCCCTAGGTACAGATACGCAGTATTTT. The chain is built from TRBV7-2 and TRBJ2-3; maybe TRBD1 (5 bases). The CDR3 has 15 residues. Germline-derived CDR1 and CDR2 are SGHTA and FQGNSA. The V end lost 5 bases, the J end lost 3 bases, and 15 bases lay between the germline ends.

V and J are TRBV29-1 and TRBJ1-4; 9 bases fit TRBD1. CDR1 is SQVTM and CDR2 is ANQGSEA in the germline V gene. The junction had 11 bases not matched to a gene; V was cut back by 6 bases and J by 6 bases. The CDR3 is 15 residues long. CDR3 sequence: CSVRNPGQGDEKLFF. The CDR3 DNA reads TGCAGCGTGCGAAACCCGGGACAGGGAGATGAAAAACTGTTTTTT.

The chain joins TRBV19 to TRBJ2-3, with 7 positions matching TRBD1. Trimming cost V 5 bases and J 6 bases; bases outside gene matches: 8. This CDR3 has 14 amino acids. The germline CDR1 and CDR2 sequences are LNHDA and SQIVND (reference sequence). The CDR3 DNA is TGTGCCAGTAGTCCGGACAGGAAAGGGGATACGCAGTATTTT. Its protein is CASSPDRKGDTQYF.

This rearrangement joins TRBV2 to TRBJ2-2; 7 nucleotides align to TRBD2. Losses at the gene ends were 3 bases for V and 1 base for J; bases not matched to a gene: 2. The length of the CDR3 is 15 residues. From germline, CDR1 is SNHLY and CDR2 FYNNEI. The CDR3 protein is CASSDSSGNTGELFF. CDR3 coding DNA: TGTGCCAGCAGTGATTCTAGCGGGAACACCGGGGAGCTGTTTTTT.

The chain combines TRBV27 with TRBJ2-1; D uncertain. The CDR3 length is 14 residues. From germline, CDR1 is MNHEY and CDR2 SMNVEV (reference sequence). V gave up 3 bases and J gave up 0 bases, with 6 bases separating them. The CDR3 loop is CASSFESSYNEQFF. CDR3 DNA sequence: TGTGCCAGCAGTTTCGAGAGCTCCTACAATGAGCAGTTCTTC.